This T cell receptor (beta chain) emerged from a study of tumor and adjacent non-tumor tissue in lung cancer. At the level of the study: Some 4.2 million productive TCRbeta reads were obtained per sample on average.

The sample holds many counts of this clonotype. Its specificity is not known. This sample's RNA came from whole unsorted tissue. The study, taken as a whole, reports: Normal lung showed higher cumulative top 100 clone frequency than tumor. Significantly higher TCR diversity was found in tumor than normal lung.

The library came from three nested PCR rounds adapted from ARM-PCR protocols. A single record per CDR3 protein comes from TCRdb applying MiXCR to the multiplex PCR reads. The sample holds tens of thousands of distinct CDR3 sequences, over 70% seen once. The junction had 5 bases not matched to a gene; V was cut back by 0 bases and J by 3 bases. This CDR3 has 15 amino acids. Per the germline V gene, CDR1 is MGHRA and CDR2 is YSYEKL. The sequenced sample was lung tumor tissue. This receptor was obtained from a woman aged 50 to 60 with non-small cell lung cancer. This rearrangement joins TRBV4-1 to TRBJ2-7, with TRBD1 identical over 7 bases. The CDR3 sequence is CASSQERGGFYEQYF. CDR3 bases: TGCGCCAGCAGCCAAGAGCGAGGGGGCTTCTACGAGCAGTACTTC.